This T cell receptor beta chain appears in the sequencing data of a study of CD4 T cells in relation to SARS-CoV-2 and coronaviruses. Study information: ViraFEST: roughly 10-day antigen culture of PBMCs, then TCR beta CDR3 sequencing. Study conclusions and caveats: Samples before the pandemic and after infection were not matched within any donor.

Repertoires were generated with immunoSEQ multiplex PCR, while TCRdb's copy carries only in-frame clones and drops some. The sample has 17,000 or so clones; roughly 77% are singletons. The sample holds one count of this clone. Its antigen is currently unknown. V was clipped by 4 bases and J by 8 bases, with 11 bases between them. The germline CDR1 and CDR2 sequences are SGHDN and FVKESK. The CDR3 contains 13 residues. Unexposed donor CD4+ T cells date from about 2011-2019, before the COVID-19 pandemic. After roughly 9 days of culture, CD4+ T cells were isolated. Testing used SARS-CoV-2 S/N and four cold-coronavirus spikes on unexposed-donor CD4+ T cells, cells permitting.

This chain links TRBV14 with TRBJ1-4; D possibly corresponds to TRBD1 (5 bases). The TCR originated in a human donor in good health. Material: CD4+ T cells from PBMCs, cultured in vitro. CDR3: CASSRGAREKLFF. The CDR3 DNA sequence: TGTGCCAGCAGCCGCGGGGCTCGGGAAAAACTGTTTTTT.